Given below is one TCR beta chain in context. What it recognizes is unknown. These data are taken from a study of OX40 agonist ivuxolimab in advanced cancers. Study-wide results and caveats: Dose levels from 0.1 to 3.0 mg/kg saw CD4+ and CD8+ blood T cells expand clonally by week 6.

The assay was immunoSEQ multiplex PCR, and TCRdb's table has in-frame clones only and misses some. The table has about 140,000 clones, 90% seen once; the top ten hold around 0.99%. Samples of blood were obtained at baseline, on cycle 4 day 1, and on cycle 7 day 1. The sample in question was CD4+ or CD8+ T cells sorted from blood, obtained in a trial of the OX40 agonist ivuxolimab. This receptor was taken from an adult with an advanced solid tumor such as melanoma, head and neck, liver or kidney cancer.

The CDR3 reads CASSYSPDFYEQYF. CDR3 bases: TGTGCCAGCAGTTACTCTCCAGACTTCTACGAGCAGTACTTC. The chain recombines TRBV6-6 with TRBJ2-7; D is unclear. Germline V gives CDR1 MNHNY, CDR2 SVGAGI (reference sequence). V gave up 0 bases and J gave up 3 bases, with 9 bases separating them. The CDR3 is 14 residues long.